The present entry profiles one T cell receptor beta chain with its context. What it binds is unknown. The data were obtained in a study of shared clonotypes between healthy human individuals. Division of CD4+ cells produced a CD45RA+ naive subset and a CD45RA-negative memory subset. The germline V gene encodes CDR1 MNHEY and CDR2 SMNVEV (reference sequence). V lost 0 bases and J 9 bases, leaving 12 bases between the germline ends. The CDR3 runs 15 residues. Sequencing used immunoSEQ multiplex PCR; TCRdb keeps in-frame clones, though not all of them. Here the sample spans 2,500,000 or so clones, more than 80% being singletons. Study-level points and caveats: Among donors, clonotype sharing was expected to be affected by sequencing depth.

Source material: naive CD4+ T cells sorted from blood. This sample's subset: CD45RA+ positively selected. The source of this sequence is a man between 18 and 29 years old in good health. The J gene is TRBJ1-6, the V gene TRBV27; D might be TRBD1 (6 bases). DNA for the CDR3: TGTGCCAGCAGTTTATCCCGGACAGTGACTTCACCCCTCCACTTT. Translated, it gives CASSLSRTVTSPLHF.